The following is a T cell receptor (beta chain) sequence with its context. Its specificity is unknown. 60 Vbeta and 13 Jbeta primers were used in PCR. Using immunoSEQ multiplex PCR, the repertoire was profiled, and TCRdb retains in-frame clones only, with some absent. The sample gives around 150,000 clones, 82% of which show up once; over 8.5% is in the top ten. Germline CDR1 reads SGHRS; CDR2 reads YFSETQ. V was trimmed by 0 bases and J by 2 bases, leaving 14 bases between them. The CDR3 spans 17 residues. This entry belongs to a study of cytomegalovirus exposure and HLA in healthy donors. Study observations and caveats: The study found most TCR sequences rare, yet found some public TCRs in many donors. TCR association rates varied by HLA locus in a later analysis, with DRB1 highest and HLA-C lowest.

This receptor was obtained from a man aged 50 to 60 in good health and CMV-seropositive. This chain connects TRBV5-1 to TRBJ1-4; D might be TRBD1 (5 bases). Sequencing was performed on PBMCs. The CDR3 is CASSLAMGGGTNEKLFF. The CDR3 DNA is TGCGCCAGCAGCTTGGCCATGGGGGGAGGTACTAATGAAAAACTGTTTTTT.